This TCR beta chain was observed in a study of shared clonotypes between healthy human individuals. Overall study: The people who gave samples were a couple of women and a few men aged 18 to 49.

The germline V and J ends were trimmed by 0 bases and 1 base, with 13 bases remaining between them. The CDR3 sequence is 17 residues long. The V gene's germline CDR1 is SGDLS and CDR2 YYNGEE. Some clones are missing from TCRdb's copy, which holds only in-frame ones; the method was immunoSEQ multiplex PCR. Of some 2,500,000 clones listed, 85% to 95% are singletons. This TCR was recovered from a man aged 18 to 29 in good health. Some clones in this sample may be carry-over from other donors' samples. The rearrangement links TRBV9 to TRBJ1-4; D is undetermined. Sample: naive CD4+ T cells from PBMCs. Subset noted: CD45RA+ positively selected. The CDR3 bases are TGTGCCAGCAGCGTAGACGTATCGGCGGGAACTAATGAAAAACTGTTTTTT. Its protein product is CASSVDVSAGTNEKLFF.